This TCR beta chain appears in the sequencing data of a study of shared clonotypes between healthy human individuals. As regards this clone: Antigen unknown.

Overall study results and limits: Collection of samples was limited to blood; tissue repertoires likely differ.

Sequencing on ten immunoSEQ deep assay plates was performed for unsorted PBMC DNA. The method was immunoSEQ multiplex PCR; TCRdb's version includes in-frame clones alone and lacks a portion of them. Of about 560,000 clones in the sample, around 81% were seen once. Trimming removed 0 bases from V and 5 bases from J, with 5 bases in between. The CDR3 is made up of 11 amino acids. The V gene's germline CDR1 is DFQATT and CDR2 SNEGSKA (reference sequence). Sequencing was performed on PBMCs. The origin of this receptor is a woman between 35 and 50 years old in good health. Some clones in this sample may be carry-over from other donors' samples. This sequence joins TRBV20-1 and TRBJ2-7, with no clear D. The CDR3, as DNA: TGCAGTGCTAGAGATCTCAACGAGCAGTACTTC. This sequence encodes CSARDLNEQYF.